This passage covers 9 T cell receptor beta chains from one sample sequenced in a study of T cell responses to AZD1222 COVID-19 vaccine. Generated by immunoSEQ multiplex PCR, the TCRdb table keeps only in-frame clones and is missing some. Of 150,000 to 200,000 clones listed, 85% to 90% are singletons. Specimen: peripheral blood, collected on day 0 of MenACWY control vaccination. Every receptor here comes from an adult in good health.

The chain has TRBV27 and TRBJ2-7; 10 bases are a match to TRBD2. CDR1 is MNHEY, CDR2 SMNVEV, per germline (reference sequence). After removal of 3 bases from V and 4 bases from J, the junction contained 3 bases not matched to a gene. The length of the CDR3 is 14 residues. The CDR3 DNA sequence: TGTGCCAGCAGTTTGGAAGCGGGAGGGTACGAGCAGTACTTC. Translated: CASSLEAGGYEQYF.

The J gene is TRBJ1-3, the V gene TRBV15, with TRBD1 matching over 8 bases. Trimming at V came to 1 base and at J to 0 bases, leaving 5 bases not matched to a gene. Germline V gene sequence: CDR1 LNHNV, CDR2 YYDKDF (reference sequence). The CDR3 totals 17 residues. CDR3 nucleotide sequence: TGTGCCACCAGCAGAGGGACAGGGCCCGGCTCTGGAAACACCATATATTTT. As protein: CATSRGTGPGSGNTIYF.

The V gene is TRBV28, the J gene TRBJ1-1; D unclear. Germline V gene lookup returns CDR1 MDHEN and CDR2 SYDVKM. The CDR3 length is 14 residues. V shed 3 bases and J shed 0 bases, with 8 bases lying between them. The CDR3 is CASSFASMNTEAFF. DNA of the CDR3: TGTGCCAGCAGTTTCGCCAGCATGAACACTGAAGCTTTCTTT.

This sequence joins TRBV19 and TRBJ1-1, with a possible D match to TRBD1 (6 bases). Deletions cut 6 bases from V and 3 bases from J, with 17 bases between. The CDR3 runs to 15 residues. Germline lookup yields CDR1 LNHDA and CDR2 SQIVND (reference sequence). The CDR3 sequence: CASRSGTLRDTEAFF. The DNA of the CDR3 is TGTGCCAGTAGGAGCGGGACACTACGGGACACTGAAGCTTTCTTT. Variable domain in full (rest from reference TRBV19 and TRBJ1-1): DGGITQSPKYLFRKEGQNVTLSCEQNLNHDAMYWYRQDPGQGLRLIYYSQIVNDFQKGDIAEGYSVSREKKESFPLTVTSAQKNPTAFYLCASRSGTLRDTEAFFGQGTRLTVV.

The V and J genes are TRBV19 and TRBJ2-5, with D possibly TRBD1 on 5 matching bases. This CDR3 is 16 amino acids long. The V gene's germline CDR1 is LNHDA and CDR2 SQIVND (reference sequence). With 0 bases removed from V and 1 base from J, the gap between germline ends came to 12 bases. CDR3 region: CASSIDLFDSQETQYF. The CDR3 DNA reads as TGTGCCAGTAGTATAGATCTCTTCGACAGCCAAGAGACCCAGTACTTC.

V and J are TRBV25-1 and TRBJ1-3; D perhaps matches TRBD1 (6 bases). V was shortened by 6 bases and J by 4 bases, with 13 bases between the two germline ends. Germline values: CDR1 MGHDK, CDR2 SYGVNS. The CDR3 consists of 14 residues. The CDR3 spells CASREAGAGNTIYF. In DNA form, the CDR3 reads TGTGCCAGCAGAGAAGCGGGGGCCGGAAACACCATATATTTT.

This chain joins TRBV13 and TRBJ1-5; 9 nucleotides match TRBD1. Germline V gene lookup returns CDR1 PRHDT and CDR2 FYEKMQ (reference sequence). The CDR3 is made up of 15 amino acids. With 3 bases clipped from V and 6 bases from J, the junction kept 6 bases outside the gene matches. CDR3 sequence reads: CASSFGTGKGQPQHF. The CDR3 region has the DNA TGTGCCAGCAGCTTCGGGACAGGGAAAGGTCAGCCCCAGCATTTT.

This rearrangement joins TRBV30 to TRBJ1-2; D gene unclear. The CDR3 sequence is 14 residues long. Germline CDR1 is GTSNPN and CDR2 is SVGIG (reference sequence). The ends were cut back, 4 bases at V and 7 bases at J, with 19 bases in the middle. CDR3 region: CAWTMVPETLGYTF. The CDR3 region has the DNA TGTGCCTGGACGATGGTCCCCGAAACCCTTGGCTACACCTTC.

This clone appeared a single time. The V and J genes are TRBV19 and TRBJ2-5; 9 nucleotides agree with TRBD1. CDR1 is LNHDA and CDR2 is SQIVND in the germline V gene (reference sequence). After removal of 4 bases from V and 1 base from J, the junction contained 4 bases not matched to a gene. There are 15 residues in the CDR3. The CDR3 nucleotides are TGTGCCAGTAGTACTTTGACAGGGGGCCAAGAGACCCAGTACTTC. It specifies CASSTLTGGQETQYF.